One and the same sample provided the 9 T cell receptor beta chains below, sequenced in a study of blood T cell repertoires in COVID-19. TCRdb keeps only in-frame clones here, not all; method: immunoSEQ multiplex PCR. Of 25,000 to 35,000 clones listed, about 88% were seen once; the top ten hold approximately 49%. Sequenced: peripheral blood. These receptors were obtained from a human donor with acute or convalescent COVID-19. The donor label of this sample is uncertain.

This chain uses TRBV10-2 with TRBJ2-7, with TRBD2 matching 11 bases. The CDR3 runs to 15 residues. CDR1 is WSHSY, CDR2 SAAADI, per germline. The V gene end was trimmed by 3 bases and the J gene end by 4 bases; junction bases not matched to a gene: 5. CDR3 loop: CASSDASGGKYEQYF. Here the CDR3 DNA reads TGCGCCAGCAGTGACGCTAGCGGGGGGAAGTACGAGCAGTACTTC.

The chain joins TRBV7-2 to TRBJ1-5, with 11 bases identical to TRBD1. CDR1 and CDR2 from the germline V gene are SGHTA and FQGNSA. Unmatched junction bases numbered 4, after V lost 5 bases and J lost 4 bases. The CDR3 runs to 15 residues. CDR3 nucleotides: TGTGCCAGCAGCCGGGGACAGGGGGTGAATCAGCCCCAGCATTTT. It yields the protein CASSRGQGVNQPQHF.

This chain links TRBV11-2 with TRBJ1-2; D ambiguous. The CDR3 runs to 11 residues. The ends were cut back, 5 bases at V and 8 bases at J, with 9 bases in the middle. Looked up from germline, CDR1 is SGHAT and CDR2 is FQNNGV. In nucleotides, the CDR3 is TGTGCCAGCAGCGGCTCACAAGGCTACACCTTC. It encodes CASSGSQGYTF.

The J gene is TRBJ2-3, the V gene TRBV24-1, with D perhaps matching TRBD2 (6 bases). Germline assignment: CDR1 KGHDR and CDR2 SFDVKD. The ends were cut back, 1 base at V and 5 bases at J, with 12 bases in the middle. The CDR3 has 15 amino acids. In DNA, the CDR3 is TGTGCCACCAGTGATTTCAGGGTGCGGGGAGATACGCAGTATTTT. Translated: CATSDFRVRGDTQYF.

The chain recombines TRBV9 with TRBJ2-3; 7 bases are a match to TRBD2. This CDR3 has 19 residues. Trimming removed 1 base from V and 1 base from J; junction bases left unmatched: 15. Germline V gene sequence: CDR1 SGDLS, CDR2 YYNGEE. The CDR3 sequence is CASSVFGGWRGGGTDTQYF. The CDR3 DNA sequence: TGTGCCAGCAGCGTATTTGGAGGGTGGAGGGGAGGGGGCACAGATACGCAGTATTTT.

The gene calls are TRBV2 and TRBJ1-1; D is ambiguous. Trimming cost V 7 bases and J 1 base, with 7 bases left between them. The germline V gene encodes CDR1 SNHLY and CDR2 FYNNEI. The CDR3 is 12 residues long. CDR3 DNA: TGTGCCAGCACGAGAGAGAACACTGAAGCTTTCTTT. It is translated as CASTRENTEAFF.

For the CDR3, the DNA is TGTGCCAGTAGTCTACGGACAGGGGGCAGGAATCAGCCCCAGCATTTT. As protein: CASSLRTGGRNQPQHF. The chain couples TRBV19 to TRBJ1-5; 11 nucleotides match TRBD1. J was trimmed by 4 bases and V by 5 bases; bases with no gene match: 7. The CDR3 loop spans 16 amino acids. Germline V gene sequence: CDR1 LNHDA, CDR2 SQIVND (reference sequence).

This clone was detected a few times. Germline is not matched at one junction end, which may reflect a read error. The rearrangement uses TRBV11-2 and TRBJ1-2, with 7 bases that match TRBD1. Germline-derived CDR1 and CDR2 are SGHAT and FQNNGV. This CDR3 is built from 16 residues. The CDR3 reads CASSLSNANRGPIGRF. The DNA of the CDR3 is TGTGCCAGCAGCTTATCCAACGCGAACAGGGGTCCAATCGGGCGGTTC.

The chain has TRBV19 and TRBJ2-2; the D is unclear. Trimming took off 1 base at V and 4 bases at J, with 10 bases between the two ends. Germline V gene data show CDR1 as LNHDA and CDR2 as SQIVND (reference sequence). This CDR3 has 15 residues. In nucleotides, the CDR3 is TGTGCCAGTAGTATAGCGCACAGCACCACCGGGGAGCTGTTTTTT. Translated, it gives CASSIAHSTTGELFF.